These T cell receptor beta chains were read from a single sample in a study of post-analysis software for immune sequencing data. From the PCR reads, TCRdb called clonotypes with MiXCR, one entry per CDR3 protein. The table shows about 540,000 distinct CDR3 sequences, with around 34% occurring only once. The sequencing input was blood. Source of these receptors: a girl aged 2-17 years with multiple sclerosis. Both conserved end residues are part of each CDR3. A D gene is named only where the DNA matches it firmly. Not all rows give a size; the values are once, few, many and, for expanded clones, a class.

j_call clone_size v_call d_call cdr3_aa cdr3_nt
TRBJ2-1 . TRBV2 TRBD2 CASSAASGGGWNEQFF TGTGCCAGCAGTGCGGCTAGCGGGGGGGGATGGAATGAGCAGTTCTTC
TRBJ1-1 . TRBV7-6 TRBD1 CASSLVPLTGPLVAFF TGTGCCAGCAGCTTAGTCCCCCTGACAGGGCCGCTTGTAGCTTTCTTT
TRBJ2-1 few TRBV7-2 TRBD1 CASSAGTGNYNEQFF TGTGCCAGCAGCGCCGGGACAGGGAATTACAATGAGCAGTTCTTC
TRBJ2-3 few TRBV6-2/TRBV6-3 . CASSTTLMRDTQYF TGTGCCAGCAGTACCACCCTTATGAGAGATACGCAGTATTTT
TRBJ2-1 . TRBV5-1 . CASSLGLRQFF TGCGCCAGCAGCTTAGGTTTGCGGCAGTTCTTC
TRBJ2-3 . TRBV29-1 . CSVQVTSTDTQYF TGCAGCGTTCAGGTTACTAGCACAGATACGCAGTATTTT
TRBJ2-3 . TRBV10-3 . CAISEGAGDTQYF TGTGCCATCAGTGAGGGGGCTGGAGATACGCAGTATTTT
TRBJ2-7 . TRBV5-1 . CASSPTGITLVRQYF TGCGCCAGCAGCCCTACAGGGATCACCCTAGTGCGGCAGTACTTC
TRBJ1-2 once TRBV4-1 . CAGSPQTAFGVGGYTF TGCGCCGGCAGCCCGCAGACCGCTTTTGGGGTAGGAGGCTACACCTTC
TRBJ1-1 . TRBV5-1 . CASGLRAVSGTEAFF TGCGCCAGCGGACTCCGCGCCGTCAGTGGCACTGAAGCTTTCTTT
TRBJ2-1 many TRBV5-1 TRBD1 CASSLGQGDEQFF TGTGCCAGCAGCTTAGGACAGGGCGATGAGCAGTTCTTC
TRBJ1-2 . TRBV6-1 TRBD1 CASGTGTNYGYTF TGTGCCAGCGGGACAGGAACTAACTATGGCTACACCTTC
TRBJ2-7 few TRBV5-4 . CASSQGTDISYEQYF TGTGCCAGCAGTCAGGGGACGGATATCTCCTACGAGCAGTACTTC
TRBJ2-1 . TRBV4-1 TRBD2 CASSQAAGGSYNEQFF TGCGCCAGCAGCCAAGCGGCGGGGGGCTCCTACAATGAGCAGTTCTTC
TRBJ1-1 . TRBV29-1 . CSVLRGRTEAFF TGCAGCGTCCTCAGGGGACGGACTGAAGCTTTCTTT
TRBJ1-2 . TRBV6-5 TRBD1 CASPRQGNGYTF TGTGCCAGCCCCCGACAGGGTAACGGCTACACCTTC
TRBJ2-7 few TRBV5-1 . CASSITGSARPYEQYF TGCGCCAGCAGCATTACAGGGTCCGCTCGACCCTACGAGCAGTACTTC
TRBJ2-4 few TRBV6-1 . CASSEASVWGAKNIQYF TGTGCCAGCAGTGAAGCCTCCGTTTGGGGAGCCAAAAACATTCAGTACTTC
TRBJ2-3 few TRBV10-1 . CASSEIQLDTQYF TGCGCCAGCAGTGAAATCCAATTAGATACGCAGTATTTT
TRBJ1-1 . TRBV5-1 . CASSGSYTEAFF TGCGCCAGCAGTGGGAGCTACACTGAAGCTTTCTTT
TRBJ2-3 few TRBV21-1 . CASSPKVTGISTDTQYF TGTGCCAGCAGCCCGAAGGTCACAGGTATTAGCACAGATACGCAGTATTTT
TRBJ2-1 few TRBV5-1 . CASKNPGLDTNEQFF TGCGCCAGCAAAAACCCCGGCCTGGACACGAATGAGCAGTTCTTC
TRBJ2-5 few TRBV29-1 . CSVWGRQDQETQYF TGCAGCGTTTGGGGACGGCAGGATCAAGAGACCCAGTACTTC